This TCR beta chain originates from a study of OX40 agonist ivuxolimab in advanced cancers. Findings of the study overall: Expanded clones tended on average to be more numerous among CD8+ T cells than CD4+. With doses of 0.1 to 3.0 mg/kg, CD4+ and CD8+ blood T cells had undergone clonal expansion by week 6.

V was clipped by 5 bases and J by 0 bases, with 17 bases between them. The CDR3 is made up of 17 amino acids. Germline V CDR1 and CDR2: MNHEY, SMNVEV (reference sequence). The cohort excluded patients with autoimmune disease history or systemic immunosuppression. TCRdb's table, derived via immunoSEQ multiplex PCR, lists solely in-frame clones and lacks some. The profile shows tens of thousands of clones, about 80% of them singletons. As for this clone: The antigen is not known.

Sequencing used CD4+ or CD8+ T cells sorted from blood, obtained in a trial of the OX40 agonist ivuxolimab. This TCR was recovered from an adult with an advanced solid tumor such as melanoma, head and neck, liver or kidney cancer. This chain uses TRBV27 with TRBJ2-1; D remains unclear. The CDR3, as DNA: TGTGCCAGCAGTCCCCCCGGCATGGTCCGCTCCTACAATGAGCAGTTCTTC. Translating it yields CASSPPGMVRSYNEQFF.